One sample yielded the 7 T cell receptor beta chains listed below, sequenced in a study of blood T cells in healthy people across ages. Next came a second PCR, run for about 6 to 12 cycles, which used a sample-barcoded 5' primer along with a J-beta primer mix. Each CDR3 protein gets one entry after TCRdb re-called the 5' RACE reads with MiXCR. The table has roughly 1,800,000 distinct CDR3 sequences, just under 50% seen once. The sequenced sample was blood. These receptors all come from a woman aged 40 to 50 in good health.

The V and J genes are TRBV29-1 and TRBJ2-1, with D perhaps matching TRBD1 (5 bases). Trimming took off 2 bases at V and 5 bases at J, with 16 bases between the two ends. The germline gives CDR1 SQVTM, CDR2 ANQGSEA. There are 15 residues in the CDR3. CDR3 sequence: CSVEFSRVAHNEQFF. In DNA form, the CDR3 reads TGCAGCGTTGAATTCAGCAGGGTTGCACACAATGAGCAGTTCTTC.

The DNA of the CDR3 is TGTGCCAGCAGTACCCCCAGGGGGCTACAACTCTACGAGCAGTACTTC. It encodes CASSTPRGLQLYEQYF. This chain links TRBV25-1 with TRBJ2-7, with 8 bases fitting TRBD1. The trim removed 5 bases at V and 3 bases at J, leaving 12 bases unmatched. The V gene's germline CDR1 is MGHDK and CDR2 SYGVNS. The CDR3 loop spans 16 amino acids.

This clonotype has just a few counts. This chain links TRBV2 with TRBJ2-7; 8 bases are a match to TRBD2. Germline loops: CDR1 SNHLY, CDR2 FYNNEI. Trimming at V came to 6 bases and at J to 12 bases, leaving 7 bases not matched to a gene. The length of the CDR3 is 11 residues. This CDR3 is CASSLTSAAYF. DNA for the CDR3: TGTGCCAGCAGCCTGACTAGCGCGGCGTACTTC.

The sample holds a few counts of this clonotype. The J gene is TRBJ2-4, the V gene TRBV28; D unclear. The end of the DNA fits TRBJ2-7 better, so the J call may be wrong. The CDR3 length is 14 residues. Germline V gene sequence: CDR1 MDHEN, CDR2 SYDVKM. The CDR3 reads CASAPREGFYEQYF. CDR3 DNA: TGTGCCAGCGCCCCCCGAGAAGGGTTTTACGAGCAGTACTTC.

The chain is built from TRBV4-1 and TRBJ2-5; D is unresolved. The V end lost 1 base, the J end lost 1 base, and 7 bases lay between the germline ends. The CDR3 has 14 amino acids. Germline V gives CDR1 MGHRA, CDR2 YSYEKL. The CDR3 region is CASSQGNSQETQYF. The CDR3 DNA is TGCGCCAGCAGCCAAGGGAACAGCCAAGAGACCCAGTACTTC.

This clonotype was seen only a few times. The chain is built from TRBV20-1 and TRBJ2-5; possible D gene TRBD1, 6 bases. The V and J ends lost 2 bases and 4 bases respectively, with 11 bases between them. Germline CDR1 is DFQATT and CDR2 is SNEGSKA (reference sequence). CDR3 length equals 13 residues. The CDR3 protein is CSARQGFGETQYF. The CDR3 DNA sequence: TGCAGTGCTAGACAGGGGTTCGGAGAGACCCAGTACTTC.

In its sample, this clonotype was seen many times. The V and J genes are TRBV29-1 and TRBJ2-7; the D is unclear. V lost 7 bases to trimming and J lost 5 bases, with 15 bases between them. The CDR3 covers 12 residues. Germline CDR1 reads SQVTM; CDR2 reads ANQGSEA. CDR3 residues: CSAKSIVDEQYF. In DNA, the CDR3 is TGCAGCGCCAAATCAATTGTGGACGAGCAGTACTTC.